This record covers a single TCR beta chain. Its specificity is not known. The CDR3 covers 10 residues. Germline values: CDR1 GTSNPN, CDR2 SVGIG (reference sequence). Deletions cut 8 bases from V and 5 bases from J, with 9 bases between. Making use of molecular barcodes, quantitative 5'-RACE generated TCR beta libraries. One entry per CDR3 protein, called by TCRdb with MiXCR from the 5' RACE reads. The data contain under 300,000 distinct CDR3 sequences, about 11% of them singletons. This entry belongs to a study of CD8 T cells in ankylosing spondylitis. Notes on the study in general: CD8+ cells made up the disease-linked clones, which were relatively rare in peripheral blood. Reportedly, significant enrichment of disease-linked clones occurred in matched ankylosing spondylitis synovial fluid.

Sequenced input: blood, either unsorted or a sorted T cell fraction (not recorded which). The rearrangement links TRBV30 to TRBJ1-1; the D is unclear. This TCR was recovered from a male donor with ankylosing spondylitis or in good health (not recorded which). The CDR3 bases are TGTGCCGGGTTCAATACTGAAGCTTTCTTT. This translates into CAGFNTEAFF.